Following are 26 T cell receptor beta chains from one sample sequenced in a study of blood T cells in healthy people across ages (dated by TCRdb to between 2015 and 2017). Libraries came from 5' RACE. Sequencing was carried out with an Illumina HiSeq 2500. The second PCR ran for roughly 7 to 12 cycles and used a J-beta primer mix along with a sample-barcoded 5' primer. The public reads were run again by TCRdb, first through fastp at Q25 and then through MiXCR, and only productive beta chains were kept. When rows share a CDR3 protein, they turn into one entry using the most common DNA and genes. For this sample the table gives approximately 800,000 distinct CDR3 sequences, of which more than 35% were detected only once. 15% to 20% of the sample lies in the top ten. The sequencing input was blood. These receptors were taken from a man older than 75 in good health.

As concerns this clonotype: A junction end diverges from the germline sequence, so it may reflect a read error. The chain is built from TRBV12-3 or TRBV12-4 and TRBJ1-2; tentative D call: TRBD1 (6 bases). The CDR3 covers 14 residues. In DNA form, the CDR3 reads TGTACCAGCAGTTTTACAGGGTCGGGCGGGGGCTACACCTTC. It is translated as CTSSFTGSGGGYTF.

Only a few counts were recorded for this clonotype. V gene TRBV11-1 combines with J gene TRBJ2-1; no firm D call. This CDR3 region has 16 residues. The germline V and J ends were trimmed by 1 base and 8 bases, with 18 bases remaining between them. CDR1 SGHAT and CDR2 FQDESV come from the germline V gene (reference sequence). The CDR3 here is CASSLGRASFYDEQFF. For the CDR3, the DNA is TGTGCCAGCAGCTTAGGACGAGCATCCTTTTACGATGAGCAGTTCTTC.

CDR3 in amino acids: CASSLGELFNEQYF. CDR3 in DNA: TGTGCCAGCAGTTTAGGCGAACTCTTCAATGAGCAGTACTTC. This chain uses TRBV12-3 or TRBV12-4 with TRBJ2-5; the D is unclear. Trimming left V 1 base short and J 11 bases short, with 17 bases between. The CDR3 has 14 residues.

J is TRBJ2-1 and V is TRBV4-2, with 8 bases lining up with TRBD1. The CDR3 loop spans 16 amino acids. Germline CDR1 is LGHNA and CDR2 is YNFKEQ. V was clipped by 7 bases and J by 7 bases; unmatched bases: 15. CDR3 nucleotide sequence: TGTGCCAGCACCCTCAATGCAGACAGGGGCGGTAATGAGCAGTTCTTC. This codes for CASTLNADRGGNEQFF.

V and J are TRBV6-2 or TRBV6-3 and TRBJ2-3, with 12 bases that match TRBD2. V shed 6 bases, J shed 0 bases, and the junction held 10 bases outside the gene matches. There are 18 residues in the CDR3. CDR1 and CDR2 (germline): MNHEY, SVGEGT. The CDR3: CASRKSGLAGRSTDTQYF. The CDR3 DNA sequence: TGTGCCAGCAGGAAGTCAGGACTAGCGGGACGAAGCACAGATACGCAGTATTTT.

This clonotype was observed once. The CDR3 sequence is CASFNSDPQDTQYF. The CDR3, as DNA: TGCGCCAGTTTTAATAGCGACCCCCAGGATACGCAGTATTTT. The chain couples TRBV5-1 to TRBJ2-3, with D tentatively TRBD2 (5 bases). Trimming took 8 bases from V and 6 from J, leaving 19 bases between them. The CDR3 covers 14 residues. Germline-derived CDR1 and CDR2 are SGHRS and YFSETQ.

The J gene is TRBJ1-2, the V gene TRBV7-2, with TRBD1 matching 11 bases. There are 17 residues in the CDR3. J gave up 4 bases and V 5 bases, and 12 bases lay outside the gene matches. Germline CDR1 SGHTA, CDR2 FQGNSA. CDR3 DNA: TGTGCCAGCAGCCCTGGACAGGGGGCCTTTCCAGCCTATGGCTACACCTTC. Protein: CASSPGQGAFPAYGYTF. Supplemented by reference TRBV7-2 and TRBJ1-2, the full variable domain reads GAGVSQSPSNKVTEKGKDVELRCDPISGHTALYWYRQSLGQGLEFLIYFQGNSAPDKSGLPSDRFSAERTGGSVSTLTIQRTQQEDSAVYLCASSPGQGAFPAYGYTFGSGTRLTVV.

This clonotype was counted ten times or more. CDR3 region: CASEEVPNYGYTF. CDR3 sequence (DNA): TGTGCCAGCGAAGAAGTCCCCAACTATGGCTACACCTTC. The chain employs TRBV7-2 and TRBJ1-2; D is unclear. Germline CDR1 reads SGHTA; CDR2 reads FQGNSA. The germline V and J ends were trimmed by 8 bases and 2 bases, with 12 bases remaining between them. The CDR3 is made up of 13 amino acids.

This clonotype appeared a few times. The chain links TRBV29-1 to TRBJ2-3; D is possibly TRBD2 (6 bases). This CDR3 has 18 residues. Germline-derived CDR1 and CDR2 are SQVTM and ANQGSEA. V was trimmed by 4 bases and J by 4 bases, leaving 27 bases between them. CDR3 region: CSVVWGNIRLGSADTQYF. In DNA, the CDR3 is TGCAGCGTTGTTTGGGGGAATATCCGACTAGGAAGTGCAGATACGCAGTATTTT.

This clonotype has only one observation. At one boundary the junction diverges from the germline segment, which might be a read error. The V call is TRBV9, the J call TRBJ2-1, with 10 bases aligning to TRBD2. Germline V gene sequence: CDR1 SGDLS, CDR2 YYNGEE. This CDR3 is built from 15 residues. The CDR3 DNA reads as TGTGCCTGCAGCCCCCTAGCGGGAGATAACAATGAGCAGTTCTTC. The encoded protein is CACSPLAGDNNEQFF.

This chain links TRBV27 with TRBJ2-2; TRBD2 matches at 9 bases. The germline V gene has CDR1 MNHEY and CDR2 SMNVEV (reference sequence). The V and J ends lost 5 bases and 2 bases, in that order; junction bases with no gene match: 9. CDR3 length: 17 amino acids. The CDR3: CASSPPAGGINTGELFF. DNA of the CDR3: TGTGCCAGCAGTCCCCCAGCGGGGGGAATCAACACCGGGGAGCTGTTTTTT.

This clonotype was observed once. The chain links TRBV4-1 to TRBJ2-1; perhaps TRBD2 as D (5 bases). Deletions cut 0 bases from V and 4 bases from J, with 13 bases between. The CDR3 runs 16 residues. Germline V gives CDR1 MGHRA, CDR2 YSYEKL. This chain's CDR3 is CASSQDRQDWYNEQFF. DNA for the CDR3: TGCGCCAGCAGCCAAGATCGGCAGGACTGGTACAATGAGCAGTTCTTC.

The chain couples TRBV15 to TRBJ2-7; 13 bases map to TRBD2. V gave up 3 bases and J gave up 5 bases; unmatched junction bases: 4. This CDR3 comprises 15 residues. Germline CDR1 and CDR2: LNHNV and YYDKDF (reference sequence). The DNA of the CDR3 is TGTGCCACCAGCAGTCGACTAGCGGGAGGCCACGAGCAGTACTTC. It yields the protein CATSSRLAGGHEQYF.

The rearrangement joins TRBV20-1 to TRBJ1-4; D is possibly TRBD1 (6 bases). This CDR3 is 14 amino acids long. Germline V CDR1 and CDR2: DFQATT, SNEGSKA (reference sequence). The germline V and J ends were trimmed by 6 bases and 0 bases, with 11 bases remaining between them. The CDR3 DNA is TGCAGTGCGAGGACAGATGCAACTAATGAAAAACTGTTTTTT. This translates into CSARTDATNEKLFF.

This clonotype was counted ten times or more. This chain links TRBV6-2 or TRBV6-3 with TRBJ2-4; D gene unclear. Germline V lookup: CDR1 MNHEY, CDR2 SVGEGT. The CDR3 is 12 amino acids. Trimming took 5 bases from V and 7 from J, leaving 9 bases between them. The CDR3 region has the DNA TGTGCCAGCAGTCTTCGAACGAACATTCAGTACTTC. Residues: CASSLRTNIQYF.

This clonotype was seen more than once but under ten times. The genes are TRBV7-2 and TRBJ2-1; tentatively, D is TRBD2 (6 bases). Gene TRBJ2-7 matches the end of the DNA better, so the J call may be wrong. Germline assignment: CDR1 SGHTA and CDR2 FQGNSA. CDR3 length: 15 residues. DNA for the CDR3: TGTGCCAGCAGCCCCGAGGCGGGGTCCTACAATGAGCAGTACTTC. Encoded protein: CASSPEAGSYNEQYF.

The chain combines TRBV7-3 with TRBJ1-1; 10 bases are a match to TRBD1. This CDR3 has 15 residues. CDR1 and CDR2 (germline): SGHTA, FQGTGA. With V trimmed by 5 bases and J by 9 bases, 12 bases remained unmatched. CDR3 nucleotides: TGTGCCAGCAGCCTATCGACAGGGGGCCGGACTAAAGCTTTCTTT. Translated: CASSLSTGGRTKAFF.

The chain carries TRBV5-1 and TRBJ2-3; D remains ambiguous. CDR1 and CDR2 from the germline V gene are SGHRS and YFSETQ. V was shortened by 3 bases and J by 2 bases, with 10 bases between the two germline ends. The CDR3 loop spans 14 amino acids. In nucleotides, the CDR3 is TGCGCCAGCAGCTGGGTACAGACCACAGATACGCAGTATTTT. It yields the protein CASSWVQTTDTQYF.

The J gene is TRBJ2-1, the V gene TRBV7-2; no clear D gene. This CDR3 has 13 amino acids. CDR1 and CDR2 (germline): SGHTA, FQGNSA. The V and J ends lost 4 bases and 9 bases respectively, with 13 bases between them. CDR3 loop: CASSSLPGTEQFF. Written as DNA, the CDR3 is TGTGCCAGCAGCTCACTCCCAGGAACTGAGCAGTTCTTC.

This clonotype has just one count. V and J are TRBV29-1 and TRBJ1-4; D is possibly TRBD1 (5 bases). CDR1 and CDR2 from the germline V gene are SQVTM and ANQGSEA. V was clipped by 6 bases and J by 2 bases, with 10 bases between them. The CDR3 runs to 13 residues. In DNA form, the CDR3 reads TGCAGCGTGGGGGACGGCACTAATGAAAAACTGTTTTTT. This sequence encodes CSVGDGTNEKLFF.

This clonotype appeared a few times. CDR3 DNA: TGCAGTGCTAGGGGTACTCCCGGCTACGAGCAGTACTTC. Amino acids: CSARGTPGYEQYF. V is TRBV20-1 and J is TRBJ2-7; D ambiguous. The CDR3 is made up of 13 amino acids. Trimming left V 3 bases short and J 3 bases short, with 12 bases between. Per germline, CDR1 DFQATT and CDR2 SNEGSKA (reference sequence).

The J gene is TRBJ2-7, the V gene TRBV28; D gene uncertain. The V gene's germline CDR1 is MDHEN and CDR2 SYDVKM. V lost 3 bases to trimming and J lost 2 bases, with 14 bases between them. The CDR3 totals 15 residues. The CDR3 sequence: CASSFDPSRAYEQYF. CDR3 sequence (DNA): TGTGCCAGCAGTTTTGACCCATCAAGGGCCTACGAGCAGTACTTC.

In this sample, this clonotype turned up a few times. This chain connects TRBV30 to TRBJ2-1, with D tentatively TRBD2 (6 bases). Germline V gene lookup returns CDR1 GTSNPN and CDR2 SVGIG (reference sequence). The CDR3 has 13 amino acids. Trimming cost V 4 bases and J 5 bases, with 12 bases left between them. As DNA, the CDR3 is TGTGCCTGGACTCGGGACTTCAACAATGAGCAGTTCTTC. Residues: CAWTRDFNNEQFF.

The gene calls are TRBV7-9 and TRBJ1-2, with D maybe TRBD1 (5 bases). This CDR3 spans 14 amino acids. The germline V gene encodes CDR1 SEHNR and CDR2 FQNEAQ (reference sequence). V was cut by 5 bases and J by 4 bases, with 14 bases left in between. As DNA, the CDR3 is TGTGCCAGCAGCCGAAAGGGACGGAGCTATGGCTACACCTTC. Translation gives CASSRKGRSYGYTF.

This clonotype was picked up a small number of times. This sequence joins TRBV28 and TRBJ2-4; no clear D gene. The J call may not be correct, given that the DNA end is closer to TRBJ2-7. The germline gives CDR1 MDHEN, CDR2 SYDVKM. The CDR3 loop spans 14 amino acids. The CDR3 bases are TGTGCCAGCAGTTTGAGGACGGGTGAATACGAGCAGTACTTC. Translated, it gives CASSLRTGEYEQYF.

In its sample, this clonotype was seen a few times. The V call is TRBV5-1, the J call TRBJ1-1, with D hard to call. Germline V gives CDR1 SGHRS, CDR2 YFSETQ. Trimming took 0 bases from V and 4 from J, leaving 16 bases between them. The CDR3 length is 16 residues. In DNA, the CDR3 is TGCGCCAGCAGCTTGGCCCCGGCAGACGGTGGCACTGAAGCTTTCTTT. As protein: CASSLAPADGGTEAFF. The full variable domain, its missing parts supplied by reference TRBV5-1 and TRBJ1-1, is KAGVTQTPRYLIKTRGQQVTLSCSPISGHRSVSWYQQTPGQGLQFLFEYFSETQRNKGNFPGRFSGRQFSNSRSEMNVSTLELGDSALYLCASSLAPADGGTEAFFGQGTRLTVV.